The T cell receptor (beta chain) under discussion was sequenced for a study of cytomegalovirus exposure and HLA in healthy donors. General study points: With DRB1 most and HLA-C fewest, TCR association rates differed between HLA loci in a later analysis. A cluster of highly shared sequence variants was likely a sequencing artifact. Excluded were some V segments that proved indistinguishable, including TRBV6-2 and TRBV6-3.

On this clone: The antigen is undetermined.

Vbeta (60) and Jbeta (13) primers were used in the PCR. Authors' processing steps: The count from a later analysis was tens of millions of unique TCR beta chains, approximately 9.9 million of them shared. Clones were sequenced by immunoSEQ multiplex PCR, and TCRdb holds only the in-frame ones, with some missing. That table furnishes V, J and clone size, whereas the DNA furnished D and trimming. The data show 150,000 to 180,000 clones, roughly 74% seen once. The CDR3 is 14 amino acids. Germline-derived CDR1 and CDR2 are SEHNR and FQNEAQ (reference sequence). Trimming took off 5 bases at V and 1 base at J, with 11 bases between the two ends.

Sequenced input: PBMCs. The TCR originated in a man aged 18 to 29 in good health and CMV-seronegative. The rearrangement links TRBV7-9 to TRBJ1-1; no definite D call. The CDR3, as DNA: TGTGCCAGCAGCCTGCAGGACTCGAACACTGAAGCTTTCTTT. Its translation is CASSLQDSNTEAFF.